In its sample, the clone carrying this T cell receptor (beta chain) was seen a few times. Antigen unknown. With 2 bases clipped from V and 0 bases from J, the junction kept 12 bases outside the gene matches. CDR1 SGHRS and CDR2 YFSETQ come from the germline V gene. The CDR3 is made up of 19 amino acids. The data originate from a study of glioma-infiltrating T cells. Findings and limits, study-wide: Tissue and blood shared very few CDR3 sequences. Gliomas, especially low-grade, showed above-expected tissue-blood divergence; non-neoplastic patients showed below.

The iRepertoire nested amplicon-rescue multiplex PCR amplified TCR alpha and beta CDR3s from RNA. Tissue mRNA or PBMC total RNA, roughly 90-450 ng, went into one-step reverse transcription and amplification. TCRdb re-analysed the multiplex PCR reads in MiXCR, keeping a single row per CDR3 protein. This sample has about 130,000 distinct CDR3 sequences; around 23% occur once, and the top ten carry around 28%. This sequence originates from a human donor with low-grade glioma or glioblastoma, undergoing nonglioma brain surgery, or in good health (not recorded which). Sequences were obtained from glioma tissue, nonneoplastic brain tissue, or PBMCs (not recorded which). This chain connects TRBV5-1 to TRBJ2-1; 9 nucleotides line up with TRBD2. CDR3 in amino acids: CASSLERGALLSSYNEQFF. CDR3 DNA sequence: TGCGCCAGCAGCTTAGAGCGGGGGGCCTTACTAAGCTCCTACAATGAGCAGTTCTTC.